This T cell receptor (beta chain) was sequenced in a study of Graves' ophthalmopathy and Graves' hyperthyroidism. The CDR3 covers 14 residues. V lost 6 bases and J 5 bases, leaving 16 bases between the germline ends. Fresh peripheral blood (approximately 10 ml) yielded the PBMCs. Transcripts of RNA were the source for amplifying TCR beta CDR3 regions. The first round was an RT-PCR with HTBI primers, and the second round was a multiplex PCR. MiXCR was run by TCRdb on the multiplex PCR reads, yielding one entry per CDR3 protein. Of about 740,000 distinct CDR3 sequences in the sample, roughly 41% were seen once.

The TCR originated in an adult man with Graves' ophthalmopathy. Sequenced sample: peripheral blood. The chain has TRBV12-3 or TRBV12-4 and TRBJ2-5, with D tentatively TRBD2 (6 bases). CDR3 DNA sequence: TGTGCCAGCAGCCCTTTGGAGGGCCAGGAGACCCAGTACTTC. Amino acids: CASSPLEGQETQYF.